Listed below are T cell receptor beta chains from one sample, sequenced in a study of blood T cell repertoires in COVID-19. TCRdb's table, derived via immunoSEQ multiplex PCR, lists solely in-frame clones and lacks some. This sample yields around 160,000 clones, of which roughly 86% are seen a single time; 2.3% belongs to the top ten. Sequenced material: peripheral blood. The receptors shown here come from a human donor in a cohort sampled during active COVID-19. Both conserved end residues are part of each CDR3. Each record gives: J gene, clone size, D gene, V gene, CDR3 DNA, CDR3 protein. The D gene is left open where the match is weak. Size values are once, few and many counts, or a class for expanded clones, and some rows have none.

>TRBJ2-7|NA|TRBD1|TRBV27
TGTGCCAGCAGAACAACAGGGGTCGAGCAGTACTTC
CASRTTGVEQYF
>TRBJ2-7|once|TRBD2|TRBV18
TGTGCCAGCTCACCCCTGACTAGCGAAAGCTCCTACGAGCAGTACTTC
CASSPLTSESSYEQYF
>TRBJ2-7|NA|NA|TRBV29-1
TGCAGCGTTGAATCGGGACTTGCTTCCGGGCAGTACTTC
CSVESGLASGQYF
>TRBJ1-6|once|TRBD1|TRBV5-1
TGCGCCAGCAGCTTAGGACAGGGGGATTCACCCCTCCACTTT
CASSLGQGDSPLHF
>TRBJ2-7|NA|NA|TRBV5-6
TGTGCCAGCAGCTTGGGAACACATCCTGCCTACGAGCAGTACTTC
CASSLGTHPAYEQYF
>TRBJ2-7|few|NA|TRBV30
TGTGCCTGGAGTTTACAGGGCCTCGAGCAGTACTTC
CAWSLQGLEQYF
>TRBJ2-2|NA|TRBD2|TRBV9
TGTGCCAGCAGCAGGAGGCTAGCGGCGAACACCGGGGAGCTGTTTTTT
CASSRRLAANTGELFF
>TRBJ1-6|NA|TRBD1|TRBV4-1
TGCGCCAGCAGCCAAGACTACAGGGGAGTTACACCCCTCCACTTT
CASSQDYRGVTPLHF
>TRBJ2-3|once|TRBD1|TRBV18
TGTGCCAGCTCACCAACTCCGACAGGGGGTAGTAGGGATACGCAGTATTTT
CASSPTPTGGSRDTQYF
>TRBJ2-3|NA|TRBD1|TRBV30
TGTGCCTGGACCTCAAGGGACAGGGGGTGGACAGATACGCAGTATTTT
CAWTSRDRGWTDTQYF
>TRBJ1-5|NA|NA|TRBV6-5
TGTGCCAGCGCCTCGCGGCACGGAGGCAATCAGCCCCAGCATTTT
CASASRHGGNQPQHF
>TRBJ1-5|once|TRBD1|TRBV2
TGTGCCAGCAGAGGGGACAGCTATAGCAATCAGCCCCAGCATTTT
CASRGDSYSNQPQHF
>TRBJ1-6|NA|NA|TRBV5-1
TGCGCCAGCAGCTTGGGAATAGGGGTTAATTCACCCCTCCACTTT
CASSLGIGVNSPLHF
>TRBJ2-7|NA|TRBD2|TRBV9
TGTGCCAGCAGCGTGGGGACTAGCGGATCCTACGAGCAGTACTTC
CASSVGTSGSYEQYF
>TRBJ1-1|NA|TRBD1|TRBV13
TGTGCCAGCAGAACAGGGGGGGCAAACACTGAAGCTTTCTTT
CASRTGGANTEAFF
>TRBJ2-2|once|NA|TRBV11-3
TGTGCCAGCAGCTTAGGCCACCTAAGCACCGGGGAGCTGTTTTTT
CASSLGHLSTGELFF
>TRBJ2-5|NA|TRBD2|TRBV27
TGTGCCAGCAGTCCACGACGATCCGGGGGGGAGACCCAGTACTTC
CASSPRRSGGETQYF